The text below deals with one TCR beta chain. Its antigen is currently unknown. This sample stems from a study of blood T cells in healthy people across ages. General study results and limits: Diversity figures based on one million T cells were deemed too low. No one knew whether donors had CMV, which possibly confounded expanded clonotype changes.

This CDR3 has 15 residues. Germline CDR1 is SQVTM and CDR2 is ANQGSEA. V lost 4 bases, J lost 3 bases, and 10 bases stayed unmatched. A second PCR, run for about 7 to 11 cycles, used a sample-barcoded 5' primer plus a J-beta primer mix. The template-switch adaptor, which had 12 random nucleotides, put a tag on each cDNA molecule. Each of the samples gave a minimum of 2.5 million paired-end reads that contained CDR3. In TCRdb, the 5' RACE reads were re-called with MiXCR into one record per CDR3 protein. The sample has 1.8 million or so distinct CDR3 sequences; roughly two fifths are singletons. The chain combines TRBV29-1 with TRBJ1-1; TRBD1 matches 8 bases. The TCR comes from a human donor in good health. Sequencing used blood. The CDR3 reads CSVAGDRGFDTEAFF. The CDR3 DNA reads TGCAGCGTTGCGGGTGACAGGGGATTCGACACTGAAGCTTTCTTT.